This is a list of T cell receptor beta chains from one sample in a study of control samples from healthy donors and cancer patients. Sequenced by immunoSEQ multiplex PCR; TCRdb stores in-frame clones only, minus some. The table shows tens of thousands of clones, with roughly 89% occurring only once. What was sequenced was PBMCs. All receptors derive from a woman aged 45-65 years with colorectal cancer. Both conserved end residues are part of each CDR3. The D gene is left open where the match is weak. For some rows the clone size is stated as once, few or many, or as a class when expanded; others skip it.

d_gene | j_gene | v_gene | abundance | CDR3nt | CDR3aa
TRBD2 | TRBJ2-4 | TRBV6-2/TRBV6-3 | few | TGTGCCAGCAGTTACAATGGTAGCGGGGGCACGCGGGCCAAAAACATTCAGTACTTC | CASSYNGSGGTRAKNIQYF
TRBD1 | TRBJ2-1 | TRBV12-3/TRBV12-4 | - | TGTGCCAGCTCGGGACAGGGGAACAATGAGCAGTTCTTC | CASSGQGNNEQFF
- | TRBJ2-5 | TRBV18 | - | TGTGCCAGCTCACCGGACCCATCGGTCCAAGAGACCCAGTACTTC | CASSPDPSVQETQYF
TRBD1 | TRBJ1-2 | TRBV3-1/TRBV3-2 | - | TGTGCCAGCAGCCCCGGACAGGGGGAATATGGCTACACCTTC | CASSPGQGEYGYTF
TRBD1 | TRBJ2-5 | TRBV5-1 | - | TGCGCCAGCAGCCCACAGGGGGCGGGAGAGACCCAGTACTTC | CASSPQGAGETQYF
TRBD1 | TRBJ1-3 | TRBV7-2 | - | TGTGCCAGCAGCCGCGGGACAGGGGGGTTGAACACCATATATTTT | CASSRGTGGLNTIYF
TRBD1 | TRBJ2-3 | TRBV30 | - | TGTGCCTGGAGTGTAGGGACAGGGAAATTGACAGATACGCAGTATTTT | CAWSVGTGKLTDTQYF
- | TRBJ1-6 | TRBV7-2 | - | TGTGCCAGCAGCCTAGATGGGTTCCAGAGCTCCTATAATTCACCCCTCCACTTT | CASSLDGFQSSYNSPLHF
- | TRBJ1-5 | TRBV7-2 | few | TGTGCCAGCAGCGCAGGAGGGGTGCAGCCCCAGCATTTT | CASSAGGVQPQHF
TRBD1 | TRBJ2-6 | TRBV2 | - | TGTGCCAGTCAAGACAGGGCTGGGGCCAACGTCCTGACTTTC | CASQDRAGANVLTF
TRBD2 | TRBJ2-3 | TRBV7-2 | - | TGTGCCAGCAGCCCATCAGCGGGGGGGCAAAAGCAGTATTTT | CASSPSAGGQKQYF
- | TRBJ1-2 | TRBV5-6 | - | TGTGCCAGCAGCGGCCACAGGGTACCAGACACCTTC | CASSGHRVPDTF
TRBD1 | TRBJ2-2 | TRBV18 | - | TGTGCCAGCTCACCGACAGGGTTAGTGACCGGGGAGCTGTTTTTT | CASSPTGLVTGELFF
- | TRBJ2-6 | TRBV19 | - | TGTGCCAGTAAGCCTATTCTCTCTGGGGCCAACGTCCTGACTTTC | CASKPILSGANVLTF
TRBD1 | TRBJ2-6 | TRBV6-1 | - | TGTGCCAGCAGTGACAGGGGGCCTGGGGCCAACGTCCTGACTTTC | CASSDRGPGANVLTF
- | TRBJ1-2 | TRBV19 | - | TGTGCCAGTAGTATTCGGGACCTCCATGGCTACACCTTC | CASSIRDLHGYTF
- | TRBJ2-1 | TRBV18 | - | TGTGCCAGCTCACCGCCGGGGCTCCACAGCGATGAGCAGTTCTTC | CASSPPGLHSDEQFF
- | TRBJ2-6 | TRBV5-1 | - | TGCGCCAGCAGCTCAGGACAGCTCAGGACTACTGGGGCCAACGTCCTGACTTTC | CASSSGQLRTTGANVLTF
- | TRBJ2-2 | TRBV25-1 | once | TGTGCCAGCAGTGAAGGCGGCGCGGACACCGGGGAGCTGTTTTTT | CASSEGGADTGELFF
- | TRBJ2-1 | TRBV10-1 | - | TGCGCCAGCAGTGAGTCTAGGACCCTCAAGAATGAGCAGTTCTTC | CASSESRTLKNEQFF